The 22 T cell receptor beta chains reported below all come from one sample, sequenced in a study of CD8 T cells in Susac syndrome (dated by TCRdb to 2018 to 2020). The receptor library was made with the immunoSEQ multiplex PCR assay. RNA was extracted using the RNeasy kit, and about 0.45 to 1 ug of the RNA was reverse transcribed with random hexamers. TCRdb reprocessed the public reads (quality trimming at Q25 with fastp, clone calling with MiXCR) and kept in-frame beta chains. Every distinct CDR3 protein forms one entry, paired with its most common genes and DNA. Counted in this sample were about 53,000 distinct CDR3 sequences; approximately 95% of them appeared once. The ten top clones hold roughly 0.79% of the sample. The source material was CD8+ T cells from PBMCs. The receptor source for this set is a human donor with Susac syndrome.

V gene TRBV9 combines with J gene TRBJ2-7; D gene unclear. CDR3 length: 14 residues. Germline V lookup: CDR1 SGDLS, CDR2 YYNGEE. Trimming cost V 3 bases and J 1 base, with 11 bases left between them. The CDR3 DNA reads as TGTGCCAGCAGCGCTGGGTCTGCTTCCTACGAGCAGTACTTC. Amino acids: CASSAGSASYEQYF.

This rearrangement joins TRBV4-2 to TRBJ2-7; tentatively, D is TRBD2 (5 bases). This CDR3 contains 14 residues. Trimming removed 1 base from V and 2 bases from J, with 9 bases in between. CDR1 and CDR2 (germline): LGHNA, YNFKEQ. The DNA of the CDR3 is TGTGCCAGCAGCCAAGGGCCGGGAACCTACGAGCAGTACTTC. As protein: CASSQGPGTYEQYF.

The chain couples TRBV6-5 to TRBJ2-7; D uncertain. V shed 0 bases and J shed 0 bases, with 6 bases lying between them. This CDR3 region has 14 residues. The germline gives CDR1 MNHEY, CDR2 SVGAGI. CDR3 nucleotide sequence: TGTGCCAGCAGTTACTCTATTAGCTCCTACGAGCAGTACTTC. Its protein is CASSYSISSYEQYF.

The chain carries TRBV10-3 and TRBJ2-7, with D unresolved. Between the trimmed V and J ends, which lost 0 bases and 0 bases, there was a span of 6 bases. The CDR3 totals 14 residues. CDR1 is ENHRY, CDR2 SYGVKD, per germline. For the CDR3, the DNA is TGTGCCATCAGTGAGTCGGACGTCTCCTACGAGCAGTACTTC. Translating it yields CAISESDVSYEQYF.

The CDR3 DNA reads as TGTGCCAGCAGCCGTTCGGGGGACAGGAGGAACCCCTACGAGCAGTACTTC. Translation gives CASSRSGDRRNPYEQYF. The chain couples TRBV7-9 to TRBJ2-7; TRBD1 matches 8 bases. The CDR3 is made up of 17 amino acids. Germline values: CDR1 SEHNR, CDR2 FQNEAQ (reference sequence). After removal of 5 bases from V and 2 bases from J, the junction contained 14 bases not matched to a gene.

The J gene is TRBJ2-4, the V gene TRBV7-9; D is uncertain. This CDR3 is 16 amino acids long. With 1 base removed from V and 5 bases from J, the gap between germline ends came to 15 bases. Germline assignment: CDR1 SEHNR and CDR2 FQNEAQ (reference sequence). The CDR3 region is CASSLEAASRQNIQYF. As DNA, the CDR3 is TGTGCCAGCAGCTTAGAGGCGGCCTCTCGCCAAAACATTCAGTACTTC.

This rearrangement joins TRBV6-1 to TRBJ2-7, with TRBD1 as a possible D gene (5 bases). Trimming left V 1 base short and J 2 bases short, with 6 bases between. Germline CDR1 reads MNHNS; CDR2 reads SASEGT. CDR3 size: 13 residues. In DNA form, the CDR3 reads TGTGCCAGCAGTGAAGGGGGCCCCTACGAGCAGTACTTC. Translating gives CASSEGGPYEQYF.

The chain couples TRBV20-1 to TRBJ1-2, with unresolved D. This CDR3 spans 12 amino acids. Looked up from germline, CDR1 is DFQATT and CDR2 is SNEGSKA (reference sequence). The V end lost 2 bases, the J end lost 2 bases, and 6 bases lay between the germline ends. The CDR3 region has the DNA TGCAGTGCTAGAAGAGCGAACTATGGCTACACCTTC. It yields the protein CSARRANYGYTF.

This rearrangement joins TRBV7-2 to TRBJ2-7, with 9 bases that match TRBD1. V lost 6 bases, J lost 0 bases, and 6 bases stayed unmatched. CDR1 is SGHTA, CDR2 FQGNSA, per germline. This CDR3 contains 15 residues. The CDR3 region is CASRSGQGISYEQYF. The CDR3, as DNA: TGTGCCAGCAGATCAGGACAGGGGATCTCCTACGAGCAGTACTTC.

The chain links TRBV9 to TRBJ2-1; 10 nucleotides agree with TRBD2. Germline assignment: CDR1 SGDLS and CDR2 YYNGEE. The V segment lost 0 bases and the J segment 7 bases; nucleotides outside the gene matches: 4. The CDR3 has 15 residues. CDR3 region: CASSVGTSGWNEQFF. The CDR3 DNA follows: TGTGCCAGCAGCGTAGGGACTAGCGGATGGAATGAGCAGTTCTTC. Variable domain in full (rest from reference TRBV9 and TRBJ2-1): DSGVTQTPKHLITATGQRVTLRCSPRSGDLSVYWYQQSLDQGLQFLIQYYNGEERAKGNILERFSAQQFPDLHSELNLSSLELGDSALYFCASSVGTSGWNEQFFGPGTRLTVL.

The rearrangement links TRBV6-2 or TRBV6-3 to TRBJ2-7; D is possibly TRBD2 (5 bases). The CDR3 spans 13 residues. In germline, CDR1 is MNHEY, CDR2 SVGEGT. Trimming took 0 bases from V and 5 from J, leaving 8 bases between them. Here the CDR3 reads CASSYSDGDEQYF. DNA for the CDR3: TGTGCCAGCAGTTACTCTGACGGGGACGAGCAGTACTTC.

Turning to this clonotype: A read error may account for a junction end that differs from germline. The V and J genes are TRBV15 and TRBJ1-3; 9 nucleotides agree with TRBD1. The germline gives CDR1 LNHNV, CDR2 YYDKDF (reference sequence). This CDR3 has 15 residues. The CDR3 protein is CATSGDRGTGNTIYF. The CDR3, as DNA: TGTGCCACCAGCGGAGACAGGGGGACTGGAAACACCATATATTTT.

The gene calls are TRBV18 and TRBJ1-5; TRBD1 is a possible D gene (5 bases). The CDR3 covers 14 residues. CDR1 is KGHSH and CDR2 is LQKENI in the germline V gene. Trimming removed 4 bases at V and 4 bases at J, with 11 bases between. The CDR3 region is CASSLGTTNQPQHF. CDR3 coding DNA: TGTGCCAGCTCACTTGGGACTACAAATCAGCCCCAGCATTTT.

The rearrangement uses TRBV29-1 and TRBJ1-4, with 9 bases lining up with TRBD1. Per germline, CDR1 SQVTM and CDR2 ANQGSEA. Losses at the gene ends were 3 bases for V and 8 bases for J; bases not matched to a gene: 7. The length of the CDR3 is 14 residues. The CDR3 DNA is TGCAGCGTTGACCTAGGGACAGGGAACGAAAAACTGTTTTTT. This gives the protein CSVDLGTGNEKLFF.

This clonotype was picked up one time. This sequence joins TRBV29-1 and TRBJ2-1; D may match TRBD1 or TRBD2 (5 bases each). V dropped 7 bases and J dropped 5 bases, with 18 bases sitting between them. The germline V gene has CDR1 SQVTM and CDR2 ANQGSEA. This CDR3 is built from 14 residues. This CDR3 reads CSGGRLALDNEQFF. The CDR3 bases are TGCAGCGGGGGGAGACTGGCACTCGACAATGAGCAGTTCTTC.

The J gene is TRBJ2-2, the V gene TRBV6-1, with D possibly matching TRBD2 (6 bases). Trimming shortened V by 7 bases and J by 10 bases, and 10 bases separated the two germline ends. The germline V gene has CDR1 MNHNS and CDR2 SASEGT. The CDR3 spans 11 residues. CDR3 sequence (DNA): TGTGCCAGCAAGGGACTGCCGGAGCTGTTTTTT. It specifies CASKGLPELFF.

This chain connects TRBV30 to TRBJ1-1; a weak D match, TRBD1 (6 bases). The ends were cut back, 5 bases at V and 1 base at J, with 11 bases in the middle. This CDR3 comprises 13 residues. Germline assignment: CDR1 GTSNPN and CDR2 SVGIG (reference sequence). CDR3 in amino acids: CAWEDSANTEAFF. For the CDR3, the DNA is TGTGCCTGGGAGGACAGTGCGAACACTGAAGCTTTCTTT.

The J gene is TRBJ1-4, the V gene TRBV18; tentative D call: TRBD1 (5 bases). Germline V gene data show CDR1 as KGHSH and CDR2 as LQKENI. V lost 6 bases, J lost 7 bases, and 12 bases lay in between. CDR3 length: 13 residues. CDR3: CASSRDSVEKLFF. The CDR3 DNA reads TGTGCCAGCTCCCGGGACTCGGTTGAAAAACTGTTTTTT.

The chain employs TRBV19 and TRBJ2-3; tentative D call: TRBD1 (5 bases). Trimming removed 5 bases from V and 0 bases from J, with 12 bases in between. Germline V lookup: CDR1 LNHDA, CDR2 SQIVND (reference sequence). The CDR3 spans 15 residues. The CDR3, as DNA: TGTGCCAGTAGTTGGACATTTCCTAGCACAGATACGCAGTATTTT. Encoded protein: CASSWTFPSTDTQYF.

The CDR3 nucleotides are TGTGCCAGCAGTCAAGAGGGGGCATTCGGCGGGGGGAAAGAGACCCAGTACTTC. This codes for CASSQEGAFGGGKETQYF. The chain carries TRBV27 and TRBJ2-5; possible D gene TRBD2, 8 bases. The CDR3 is made up of 18 amino acids. Germline-derived CDR1 and CDR2 are MNHEY and SMNVEV (reference sequence). V was pared by 5 bases and J by 3 bases, with 25 bases between.

The V call is TRBV12-3 or TRBV12-4, the J call TRBJ2-1; 9 bases align to TRBD2. V gave up 2 bases and J gave up 10 bases; unmatched junction bases: 3. CDR3 length equals 13 residues. CDR3 nucleotide sequence: TGTGCCAGCAGTTTAAAAGCGGGGGGAGAGCAGTTCTTC. It is translated as CASSLKAGGEQFF.

The rearrangement links TRBV20-1 to TRBJ1-6; D possibly corresponds to TRBD1 (5 bases). The germline V gene has CDR1 DFQATT and CDR2 SNEGSKA (reference sequence). V lost 5 bases and J 5 bases, leaving 19 bases between the germline ends. The CDR3 runs 16 residues. The CDR3 region is CSAVAPGGVDNSPLHF. In DNA, the CDR3 is TGCAGTGCTGTAGCCCCCGGGGGGGTCGATAATTCACCCCTCCACTTT.